The 13 T cell receptor beta chains in this list originate from one sample, sequenced in a study of T cells in Graves' hyperthyroidism and ophthalmopathy. TCR beta CDR3 regions were amplified from RNA. HTBI primers were the set used in a first-round RT-PCR of the TCR CDR3. TCRdb processed the multiplex PCR reads anew with MiXCR; each CDR3 protein has one entry. The sample yields 700,000 to 950,000 distinct CDR3 sequences, over 35% seen once. Sample: blood. The receptors were sampled from a woman aged 40 to 50 with Graves' hyperthyroidism.

This clonotype came up many times. The chain recombines TRBV7-2 with TRBJ2-5; 11 bases line up with TRBD2. Per germline, CDR1 SGHTA and CDR2 FQGNSA. The CDR3 spans 13 residues. V shed 5 bases and J 5 bases; nucleotides not matched to a gene: 1. The DNA of the CDR3 is TGTGCCAGCAGCACTAGCGGGGGTGAGACCCAGTACTTC. It translates to CASSTSGGETQYF.

Of note for this clonotype: A much more abundant neighbour one base away suggests this may be a read error. V is TRBV9 and J is TRBJ1-1; D uncertain. This CDR3 contains 13 residues. CDR1 and CDR2 from the germline V gene are SGDLS and YYNGEE. CDR3: CANSVEAGTEAFF. CDR3 DNA: TGTGCCAACAGCGTAGAGGCGGGCACTGAAGCTTTCTTT.

This clonotype was seen only a few times. The chain carries TRBV19 and TRBJ2-6; perhaps TRBD1 as D (6 bases). CDR3 length equals 18 residues. V was pared by 3 bases and J by 2 bases, with 17 bases between. Per the germline V gene, CDR1 is LNHDA and CDR2 is SQIVND (reference sequence). The CDR3 DNA is TGTGCCAGTAGTATTTATTACAGGGTTCTCCCTGGGGCCAACGTCCTGACTTTC. Encoded protein: CASSIYYRVLPGANVLTF.

V is TRBV4-2 and J is TRBJ1-5, with TRBD1 as a possible D gene (5 bases). Trimming took 5 bases from V and 6 from J, leaving 8 bases between them. This CDR3 is 12 amino acids long. Germline V lookup: CDR1 LGHNA, CDR2 YNFKEQ. The CDR3 DNA reads TGTGCCAGCAGCTCCAGGGTTCAGCCCCAGCATTTT. Its translation is CASSSRVQPQHF.

V and J are TRBV12-3 or TRBV12-4 and TRBJ1-1; D call uncertain. The V end was cut by 3 bases, the J end by 0 bases, with 11 bases between. CDR3 length: 15 amino acids. CDR3 nucleotide sequence: TGTGCCAGCAGTTTTTTGGGCAGCTTGAACACTGAAGCTTTCTTT. Its translation: CASSFLGSLNTEAFF.

In this sample, this clonotype turned up a few times. The chain is built from TRBV7-8 and TRBJ2-1, with 7 bases identical to TRBD1. Germline lookup yields CDR1 SGHVS and CDR2 FQNEAQ. This CDR3 has 15 residues. V gave up 3 bases and J gave up 3 bases; unmatched junction bases: 5. The DNA for the CDR3 is TGTGCCAGCAGCTTCGGGACAGCAGTCTACAATGAGCAGTTCTTC. Its translation is CASSFGTAVYNEQFF.

With regard to this clonotype: A much larger clonotype is one base distant, so this may be a read error. The chain carries TRBV10-3 and TRBJ1-2; no firm D call. CDR1 and CDR2 (germline): ENHRY, SYGVKD. V shed 3 bases and J shed 7 bases, with 9 bases lying between them. The CDR3 is 12 residues long. The DNA for the CDR3 is TGTGCCATCAGTGACAGGCATCGTGGCTACACCTTC. Protein: CAISDRHRGYTF.

This chain connects TRBV7-2 to TRBJ2-7, with 12 bases fitting TRBD2. The ends lost 2 bases at V and 5 bases at J; junction bases unmatched: 4. The CDR3 is 15 amino acids. Per the germline V gene, CDR1 is SGHTA and CDR2 is FQGNSA. The CDR3 DNA reads TGTGCCAGCAGCTTAAGACTAGCGGGAGTTAACGAGCAGTACTTC. Translated: CASSLRLAGVNEQYF.

The rearrangement uses TRBV4-3 and TRBJ1-4; perhaps TRBD1 as D (5 bases). Germline CDR1 LGHNA, CDR2 YSLEER. Trimming stripped 0 bases from V and 0 bases from J, with 8 bases between. This CDR3 is 16 amino acids long. The CDR3 DNA is TGCGCCAGCAGCCAAGAGGGGGGTGCAACTAATGAAAAACTGTTTTTT. It specifies CASSQEGGATNEKLFF.

This sequence joins TRBV5-4 and TRBJ1-2, with unresolved D. Trimming pared 5 bases from V and 8 bases from J, leaving 16 bases between. Germline CDR1 SGHNT, CDR2 YYREEE (reference sequence). CDR3 length equals 13 residues. CDR3 sequence (DNA): TGTGCCAGCAGAATGGACGGCTTACGGGGCTACACCTTC. Translating gives CASRMDGLRGYTF.

With respect to this clonotype: The junction and the germline gene differ at one end; a read error may be behind it. CDR3 loop: CASSLGSDTQYF. CDR3 in DNA: TGTGCCAGCAGCTTAGGCTCAGATACGCAGTATTTT. This sequence joins TRBV12-3 or TRBV12-4 and TRBJ2-3, with no clear D. The CDR3 extends over 12 amino acids.

CDR3 nucleotides: TGTGCCAGCAGTGAATCTAGACATTGGAACACTGAAGCTTTCTTT. As protein: CASSESRHWNTEAFF. The chain joins TRBV2 to TRBJ1-1, with D uncertain. There are 15 residues in the CDR3. Germline CDR1 SNHLY, CDR2 FYNNEI. With 2 bases removed from V and 1 base from J, the gap between germline ends came to 11 bases.

The genes are TRBV6-5 and TRBJ1-5; 7 positions agree with TRBD1. The CDR3 totals 17 residues. Trimming cost V 6 bases and J 6 bases; bases outside gene matches: 17. Per germline, CDR1 MNHEY and CDR2 SVGAGI. The CDR3: CASRPEGAGSGRQPQHF. The CDR3 DNA is TGTGCCAGCAGGCCCGAGGGGGCAGGCTCAGGCCGTCAGCCCCAGCATTTT.